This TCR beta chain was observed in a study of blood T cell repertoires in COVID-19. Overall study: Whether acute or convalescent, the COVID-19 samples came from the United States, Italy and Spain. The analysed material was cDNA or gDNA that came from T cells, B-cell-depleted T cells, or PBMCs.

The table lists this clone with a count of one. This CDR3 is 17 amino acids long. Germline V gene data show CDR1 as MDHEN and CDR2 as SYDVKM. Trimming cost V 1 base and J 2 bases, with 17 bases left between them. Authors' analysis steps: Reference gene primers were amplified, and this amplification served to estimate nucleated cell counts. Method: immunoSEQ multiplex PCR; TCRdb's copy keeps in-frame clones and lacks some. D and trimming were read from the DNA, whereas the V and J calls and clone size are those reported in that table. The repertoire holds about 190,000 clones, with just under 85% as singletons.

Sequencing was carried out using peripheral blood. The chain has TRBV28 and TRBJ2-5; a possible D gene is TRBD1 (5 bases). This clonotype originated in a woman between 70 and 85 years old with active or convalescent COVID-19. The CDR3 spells CASSLSGGAALQETQYF. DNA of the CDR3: TGTGCCAGCAGTTTATCGGGTGGGGCAGCCCTACAAGAGACCCAGTACTTC.